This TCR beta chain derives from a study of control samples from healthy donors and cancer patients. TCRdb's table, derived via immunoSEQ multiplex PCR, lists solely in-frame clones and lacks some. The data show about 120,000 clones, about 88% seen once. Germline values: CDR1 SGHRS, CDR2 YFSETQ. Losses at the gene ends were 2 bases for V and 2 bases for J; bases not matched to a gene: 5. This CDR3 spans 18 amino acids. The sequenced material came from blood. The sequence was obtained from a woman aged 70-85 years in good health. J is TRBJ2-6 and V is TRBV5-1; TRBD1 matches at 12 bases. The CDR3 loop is CASSFRGQGAAGANVLTF. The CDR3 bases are TGCGCCAGCAGCTTTAGGGGACAGGGGGCAGCTGGGGCCAACGTCCTGACTTTC.